This T cell receptor beta chain is drawn from a study of beta chain features in type 1 diabetes. This clone occurred many times. Reverse transcribing all isolated RNA meant expressed TCRB transcripts were sequenced. The method was immunoSEQ multiplex PCR; TCRdb's version includes in-frame clones alone and lacks a portion of them. The table lists about 250,000 clones, roughly 13% of them singletons, with around 0.03% in the top ten. This CDR3 has 16 residues. Germline lookup yields CDR1 LGHNA and CDR2 YSLEER. The junction had 5 bases not matched to a gene; V was cut back by 1 base and J by 2 bases. Sequencing was done on a sample of naive CD4+ T cells from blood. The TCR was taken from a woman aged 40 to 50 in good health. The genes are TRBV4-3 and TRBJ2-7; 10 bases map to TRBD1. CDR3 region: CASSQGAGTGAYEQYF. The CDR3 nucleotides are TGCGCCAGCAGCCAAGGGGCAGGGACAGGGGCCTACGAGCAGTACTTC.